This TCR beta chain was identified in a study of blood T cell repertoires in COVID-19. Study-level information: COVID-19 samples, acute and convalescent, were from the United States, Italy and Spain.

The assay was immunoSEQ multiplex PCR, and TCRdb's table has in-frame clones only and misses some. This table has 320,000 or so clones, approximately 84% appearing once. Germline CDR1 and CDR2: SEHNR and FQNEAQ (reference sequence). The CDR3 contains 14 residues. Trimming removed 3 bases at V and 9 bases at J, with 12 bases between. This clone has just one count. This clonotype originated in a woman under 40 who had recovered from COVID-19. Sequencing was done on a sample of PBMCs or T cells enriched from blood (not recorded which). The chain is built from TRBV7-9 and TRBJ1-6; weak D call: TRBD1 (5 bases). The CDR3 spells CASSLGLSVSPLHF. The DNA for the CDR3 is TGTGCCAGCAGCTTGGGACTATCCGTTTCACCCCTCCACTTT.